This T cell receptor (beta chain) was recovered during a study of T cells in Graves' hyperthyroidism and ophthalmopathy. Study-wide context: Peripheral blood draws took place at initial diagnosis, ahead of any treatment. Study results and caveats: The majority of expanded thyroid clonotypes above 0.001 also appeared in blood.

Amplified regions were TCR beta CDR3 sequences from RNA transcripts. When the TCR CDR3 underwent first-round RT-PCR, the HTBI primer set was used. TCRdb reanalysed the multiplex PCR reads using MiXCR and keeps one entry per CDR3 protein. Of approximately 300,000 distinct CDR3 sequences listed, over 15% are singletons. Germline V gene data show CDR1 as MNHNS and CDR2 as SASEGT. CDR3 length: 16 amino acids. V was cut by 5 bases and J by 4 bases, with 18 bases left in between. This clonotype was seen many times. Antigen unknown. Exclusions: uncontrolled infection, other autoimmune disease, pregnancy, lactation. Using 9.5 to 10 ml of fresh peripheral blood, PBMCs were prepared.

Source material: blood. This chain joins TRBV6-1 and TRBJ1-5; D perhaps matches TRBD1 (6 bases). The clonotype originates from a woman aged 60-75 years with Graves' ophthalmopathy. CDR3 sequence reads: CASSLISTGRNQPQHF. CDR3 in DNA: TGTGCCAGCAGTCTAATTTCGACAGGCAGAAATCAGCCCCAGCATTTT.